A selection of T cell receptor beta chains follows, all from one sample in a study of identical twins. One entry per CDR3 protein, called by TCRdb with MiXCR from the 5' RACE reads. The table lists hundreds of thousands of distinct CDR3 sequences, around a sixth of them singletons. Separately, the same data were catalogued under a study of T cells expressing NK-cell markers.

Sequencing was carried out using PBMCs. All receptors derive from a woman aged 18 to 35 in good health. Both conserved end residues are part of each CDR3. Fields, in order: clone size, V gene, D gene, CDR3 length, J gene, CDR3 DNA, CDR3 protein. D genes are given only for firm matches. Clone size is shown for a subset of rows, as once, few, many or a class of expanded clone.

clone size: few; V gene: TRBV12-3/TRBV12-4; D gene: .; CDR3 length: 13; J gene: TRBJ2-1; CDR3 DNA: TGTGCCAGCCTTCGGACAGATGACAATGAGCAGTTCTTC; CDR3 protein: CASLRTDDNEQFF
clone size: .; V gene: TRBV2; D gene: .; CDR3 length: 13; J gene: TRBJ2-1; CDR3 DNA: TGTGCCAGCAGTGGTTACCCCTACAATGAGCAGTTCTTC; CDR3 protein: CASSGYPYNEQFF
clone size: .; V gene: TRBV10-3; D gene: .; CDR3 length: 13; J gene: TRBJ1-5; CDR3 DNA: TGTGCCATCCAGGATTATAGCAATCAGCCCCAGCATTTT; CDR3 protein: CAIQDYSNQPQHF
clone size: .; V gene: TRBV12-3/TRBV12-4; D gene: TRBD1; CDR3 length: 16; J gene: TRBJ2-7; CDR3 DNA: TGTGCCAGCAGTTTAGTATCCGGACAGGGTGTGTACGAGCAGTACTTC; CDR3 protein: CASSLVSGQGVYEQYF
clone size: few; V gene: TRBV6-2/TRBV6-3; D gene: TRBD2; CDR3 length: 17; J gene: TRBJ2-1; CDR3 DNA: TGTGCCAGCAGTTTGTCCCTTAGCGGGAGTAGGTACAATGAGCAGTTCTTC; CDR3 protein: CASSLSLSGSRYNEQFF
clone size: few; V gene: TRBV6-5; D gene: .; CDR3 length: 15; J gene: TRBJ2-2; CDR3 DNA: TGTGCCAGCAGTTACTCGAGTTTAGGGACCGGGGAGCTGTTTTTT; CDR3 protein: CASSYSSLGTGELFF
clone size: .; V gene: TRBV20-1; D gene: .; CDR3 length: 13; J gene: TRBJ2-3; CDR3 DNA: TGCAGTGCTAGGGCTAGCGGCACAGATACGCAGTATTTT; CDR3 protein: CSARASGTDTQYF
clone size: many; V gene: TRBV6-2/TRBV6-3; D gene: .; CDR3 length: 13; J gene: TRBJ2-7; CDR3 DNA: TGTGCCAGCAGTTACGGTCAGGTCTACGAGCAGTACTTC; CDR3 protein: CASSYGQVYEQYF
clone size: .; V gene: TRBV6-2/TRBV6-3; D gene: TRBD2; CDR3 length: 14; J gene: TRBJ2-1; CDR3 DNA: TGTGCCAGCACCCGGGTAGGCGGGAGCAATGAGCAGTTCTTC; CDR3 protein: CASTRVGGSNEQFF
clone size: few; V gene: TRBV6-1; D gene: .; CDR3 length: 14; J gene: TRBJ1-3; CDR3 DNA: TGTGCCAGCACCCAGGGAACCTCCGAGGACACCATATATTTT; CDR3 protein: CASTQGTSEDTIYF
clone size: .; V gene: TRBV20-1; D gene: .; CDR3 length: 14; J gene: TRBJ2-1; CDR3 DNA: TGCAGTGCTAAAACTAGGGCCATCTACAATGAGCAGTTCTTC; CDR3 protein: CSAKTRAIYNEQFF
clone size: .; V gene: TRBV18; D gene: .; CDR3 length: 13; J gene: TRBJ2-1; CDR3 DNA: TGTGCCAGCTCACCCCACAGGGAGGGTGAGCAGTTCTTC; CDR3 protein: CASSPHREGEQFF
clone size: few; V gene: TRBV18; D gene: .; CDR3 length: 18; J gene: TRBJ2-6; CDR3 DNA: TGTGCCAGCTCACCACGGCAGGGGTGGACTTCTGGGGCCAACGTCCTGACTTTC; CDR3 protein: CASSPRQGWTSGANVLTF
clone size: few; V gene: TRBV7-7; D gene: TRBD2; CDR3 length: 16; J gene: TRBJ2-1; CDR3 DNA: TGTGCCAGCAGCATGGGGACTAGCGGCCTTTACAATGAGCAGTTCTTC; CDR3 protein: CASSMGTSGLYNEQFF
clone size: .; V gene: TRBV28; D gene: TRBD1; CDR3 length: 15; J gene: TRBJ2-1; CDR3 DNA: TGTGCCAGCAGCCGAGGGGACAGCTCCTACAATGAGCAGTTCTTC; CDR3 protein: CASSRGDSSYNEQFF
clone size: .; V gene: TRBV9; D gene: TRBD2; CDR3 length: 15; J gene: TRBJ2-1; CDR3 DNA: TGTGCCAGCAGCGTAGTAGCGGGAGATTATGGTGAGCAGTTCTTC; CDR3 protein: CASSVVAGDYGEQFF
clone size: .; V gene: TRBV9; D gene: .; CDR3 length: 13; J gene: TRBJ1-6; CDR3 DNA: TGTGCCAGCAGCGTAGAAGTCCGTTCACCCCTCCACTTT; CDR3 protein: CASSVEVRSPLHF
clone size: .; V gene: TRBV20-1; D gene: .; CDR3 length: 12; J gene: TRBJ2-5; CDR3 DNA: TGCAGTGCTAGATTAGACCCCGGGCCCCAGTACTTC; CDR3 protein: CSARLDPGPQYF
clone size: many; V gene: TRBV12-3/TRBV12-4; D gene: .; CDR3 length: 11; J gene: TRBJ2-5; CDR3 DNA: TGTGCCAGCAGCCACAGAGAGACCCAGTACTTC; CDR3 protein: CASSHRETQYF
clone size: .; V gene: TRBV10-2; D gene: .; CDR3 length: 16; J gene: TRBJ2-1; CDR3 DNA: TGCGCCAGCAGTGGGGGTCTCCGGGGGGCCGACAATGAGCAGTTCTTC; CDR3 protein: CASSGGLRGADNEQFF
clone size: few; V gene: TRBV29-1; D gene: .; CDR3 length: 14; J gene: TRBJ2-1; CDR3 DNA: TGCAGCGCAGAAAGGGGAACCGGGGGCAATGAGCAGTTCTTC; CDR3 protein: CSAERGTGGNEQFF
clone size: .; V gene: TRBV30; D gene: .; CDR3 length: 15; J gene: TRBJ2-6; CDR3 DNA: TGTGCCTGGAGTGTAGGGCGCTCTGGGGCCAACGTCCTGACTTTC; CDR3 protein: CAWSVGRSGANVLTF
clone size: few; V gene: TRBV7-9; D gene: .; CDR3 length: 15; J gene: TRBJ2-3; CDR3 DNA: TGTGCCAGCAGCTTGGTCACTGCCGGGGCCGATACGCAGTATTTT; CDR3 protein: CASSLVTAGADTQYF
clone size: many; V gene: TRBV12-3/TRBV12-4; D gene: .; CDR3 length: 15; J gene: TRBJ1-2; CDR3 DNA: TGTGCCAGCAGTTTTACTGCTACTCTGAGTTATGGCTACACCTTC; CDR3 protein: CASSFTATLSYGYTF
clone size: .; V gene: TRBV5-1; D gene: .; CDR3 length: 19; J gene: TRBJ2-5; CDR3 DNA: TGCGCCAGCAGCTTGGCCTTCGGGGCGATAAATTCTGGGCAAGAGACCCAGTACTTC; CDR3 protein: CASSLAFGAINSGQETQYF
clone size: few; V gene: TRBV5-1; D gene: .; CDR3 length: 14; J gene: TRBJ2-7; CDR3 DNA: TGCGCCAGCAGCGAAAGTACGACCTCCTACGAGCAGTACTTC; CDR3 protein: CASSESTTSYEQYF
clone size: few; V gene: TRBV30; D gene: TRBD2; CDR3 length: 12; J gene: TRBJ2-3; CDR3 DNA: TGTGCCTGGAGCACTAGCGGGAGTACGCAGTATTTT; CDR3 protein: CAWSTSGSTQYF
clone size: few; V gene: TRBV15; D gene: .; CDR3 length: 16; J gene: TRBJ1-4; CDR3 DNA: TGTGCCACCAGCCGCCCTCCCGGGACGGCTAATGAAAAACTGTTTTTT; CDR3 protein: CATSRPPGTANEKLFF